The 17 T cell receptor beta chains reported below all come from one sample, sequenced in a study of blood T cell repertoires in COVID-19. Measured with immunoSEQ multiplex PCR; TCRdb has only the in-frame clones, and not every one. The repertoire consists of around 100,000 clones, with 80% to 85% occurring once and the leading ten covering just under 2%. Specimen: peripheral blood. Receptors were obtained from a man between 65 and 80 years old with active or convalescent COVID-19.

The chain has TRBV7-8 and TRBJ1-1, with D possibly being TRBD1 (5 bases). The CDR3 runs 13 residues. Deletions cut 5 bases from V and 1 base from J, with 8 bases between. Germline values: CDR1 SGHVS, CDR2 FQNEAQ. CDR3 DNA: TGTGCCAGCAGCCGAGACAGGAACACTGAAGCTTTCTTT. Amino acid sequence: CASSRDRNTEAFF.

V gene TRBV28 combines with J gene TRBJ1-1, with 9 bases fitting TRBD1. The CDR3 extends over 15 amino acids. Germline CDR1 and CDR2: MDHEN and SYDVKM. V was clipped by 8 bases and J by 4 bases; unmatched bases: 11. Here the CDR3 reads CASPPPTGGTTEAFF. The CDR3 region has the DNA TGTGCCAGCCCTCCCCCCACAGGGGGCACCACTGAAGCTTTCTTT.

V and J are TRBV7-8 and TRBJ2-6; the D gene is possibly TRBD1 (5 bases). Trimming cost V 5 bases and J 1 base, with 12 bases left between them. The CDR3 is 16 residues long. Per germline, CDR1 SGHVS and CDR2 FQNEAQ. The CDR3 region has the DNA TGTGCCAGCAGCACAGGTGACAGATCTGGGGCCAACGTCCTGACTTTC. Amino acid sequence: CASSTGDRSGANVLTF.

The chain recombines TRBV7-2 with TRBJ2-7; D may be TRBD1 (6 bases). The V and J ends lost 3 bases and 1 base respectively, with 13 bases between them. The germline V gene encodes CDR1 SGHTA and CDR2 FQGNSA. The CDR3 length is 15 residues. The CDR3 spells CASSLRGGQSYEQYF. The CDR3 DNA reads as TGTGCCAGCAGCTTGAGAGGAGGACAGTCCTACGAGCAGTACTTC. The full variable domain, with the rest looked up from reference TRBV7-2 and TRBJ2-7, is GAGVSQSPSNKVTEKGKDVELRCDPISGHTALYWYRQSLGQGLEFLIYFQGNSAPDKSGLPSDRFSAERTGGSVSTLTIQRTQQEDSAVYLCASSLRGGQSYEQYFGPGTRLTVT.

The rearrangement joins TRBV28 to TRBJ1-2; tentatively, D is TRBD1 (5 bases). The CDR3 has 12 amino acids. V was cut by 6 bases and J by 3 bases, with 8 bases left in between. Germline CDR1 reads MDHEN; CDR2 reads SYDVKM. The CDR3 DNA is TGTGCCAGCAGGGCAGGGTACTATGGCTACACCTTC. It yields the protein CASRAGYYGYTF.

The chain employs TRBV18 and TRBJ1-2; TRBD1 might be the D (6 bases). Germline lookup yields CDR1 KGHSH and CDR2 LQKENI. The CDR3 covers 15 residues. Deletions cut 3 bases from V and 2 bases from J, with 13 bases between. The CDR3 sequence: CASSPLGQLNYGYTF. CDR3 nucleotide sequence: TGTGCCAGCTCACCCCTTGGACAGCTAAACTATGGCTACACCTTC.

This chain uses TRBV9 with TRBJ2-7, with D possibly being TRBD2 (7 bases). CDR3 length: 14 residues. CDR1 SGDLS and CDR2 YYNGEE come from the germline V gene. The germline V and J ends were trimmed by 0 bases and 7 bases, with 14 bases remaining between them. CDR3 nucleotide sequence: TGTGCCAGCAGCGTAGGAGGCCGGGGGGCTGAGCAGTACTTC. Translated, it gives CASSVGGRGAEQYF.

V usage is TRBV5-8 and J usage is TRBJ1-1; unclear D gene. The V end lost 3 bases, the J end lost 4 bases, and 7 bases lay between the germline ends. The germline V gene has CDR1 SGHTS and CDR2 YDEGEE. The CDR3 extends over 12 amino acids. The CDR3 loop reads CASSSSGTEAFF. The CDR3 DNA follows: TGTGCCAGCAGCTCCTCCGGCACTGAAGCTTTCTTT.

The V gene is TRBV29-1, the J gene TRBJ1-3; D not resolved. The CDR3 runs to 15 residues. The V end was cut by 7 bases, the J end by 4 bases, with 20 bases between. Germline CDR1 SQVTM, CDR2 ANQGSEA. CDR3 region: CSAAIAPRGGNTIYF. Written as DNA, the CDR3 is TGCAGCGCCGCCATAGCCCCCCGCGGCGGAAACACCATATATTTT. Filled out from reference TRBV29-1 and TRBJ1-3, the complete variable domain reads SAVISQKPSRDICQRGTSLTIQCQVDSQVTMMFWYRQQPGQSLTLIATANQGSEATYESGFVIDKFPISRPNLTFSTLTVSNMSPEDSSIYLCSAAIAPRGGNTIYFGEGSWLTVV.

The chain couples TRBV7-9 to TRBJ2-1, with TRBD2 identical over 10 bases. V lost 3 bases and J lost 0; bases outside the gene matches: 11. The length of the CDR3 is 19 residues. CDR1 is SEHNR and CDR2 is FQNEAQ in the germline V gene (reference sequence). CDR3 sequence (DNA): TGTGCCAGCAGCTTGCCCCTAGCGGGGGCCCCCCACTCCTACAATGAGCAGTTCTTC. Amino acids: CASSLPLAGAPHSYNEQFF.

J is TRBJ1-1 and V is TRBV7-2; tentatively, D is TRBD1 (6 bases). Trimming cost V 10 bases and J 1 base, with 16 bases left between them. The V gene's germline CDR1 is SGHTA and CDR2 FQGNSA. This CDR3 has 14 residues. Written as DNA, the CDR3 is TGTGCCACCACCCTGACAGGCGGGAACACTGAAGCTTTCTTT. Encoded protein: CATTLTGGNTEAFF.

The chain recombines TRBV30 with TRBJ1-5; D may be TRBD1 (6 bases). CDR1 GTSNPN and CDR2 SVGIG come from the germline V gene (reference sequence). This CDR3 comprises 13 residues. V was clipped by 0 bases and J by 8 bases, with 11 bases between them. CDR3: CAWSVETGKPQHF. The DNA for the CDR3 is TGTGCCTGGAGTGTAGAAACAGGGAAGCCCCAGCATTTT.

This rearrangement joins TRBV19 to TRBJ2-5; weak D call: TRBD2 (7 bases). The germline CDR1 and CDR2 sequences are LNHDA and SQIVND (reference sequence). V was pared by 7 bases and J by 5 bases, with 17 bases between. The CDR3 loop spans 14 amino acids. Written as DNA, the CDR3 is TGTGCCAGTACCTCGGGGGGCCATACGGAGACCCAGTACTTC. Translating gives CASTSGGHTETQYF.

On this clone itself: Other DNA sequences in the same sample also yield this CDR3. V and J are TRBV2 and TRBJ1-5, with D perhaps matching TRBD1 (6 bases). Trimming pared 3 bases from V and 6 bases from J, leaving 12 bases between. The CDR3 has 14 residues. CDR1 is SNHLY, CDR2 FYNNEI, per germline. The CDR3: CASSEGGGFQPQHF. The CDR3, as DNA: TGTGCCAGCAGTGAGGGTGGGGGCTTTCAGCCCCAGCATTTT.

The chain carries TRBV27 and TRBJ1-1; D may be TRBD1 (6 bases). Germline CDR1 is MNHEY and CDR2 is SMNVEV (reference sequence). V was clipped by 2 bases and J by 6 bases, with 16 bases between them. CDR3 length: 15 residues. The CDR3 DNA reads as TGTGCCAGCAGTTTAGGGTACAGGGCGTTGGCTGAAGCTTTCTTT. This translates into CASSLGYRALAEAFF.

This clone was observed once. The chain recombines TRBV12-3 or TRBV12-4 with TRBJ2-7, with D perhaps TRBD1 (6 bases). The V gene lost 6 bases and the J gene lost 6 bases, with 12 bases spanning the gap. There are 12 residues in the CDR3. The CDR3 region is CASSHRVGEQYF. CDR3 nucleotide sequence: TGTGCCAGCAGCCACAGGGTAGGCGAGCAGTACTTC.

The rearrangement links TRBV7-8 to TRBJ2-5; 12 bases agree with TRBD2. V gave up 1 base and J gave up 4 bases; unmatched junction bases: 1. Looked up from germline, CDR1 is SGHVS and CDR2 is FQNEAQ. The length of the CDR3 is 15 residues. In nucleotides, the CDR3 is TGTGCCAGCAGCTTAGAACTAGCGGGGGGAGAGACCCAGTACTTC. This codes for CASSLELAGGETQYF.